The sequence of this T cell receptor (beta chain) was determined in a study of metastatic and nonmetastatic thyroid tumors. Across the whole study: Comparison of repertoires was carried out across blood and tumor or nodule tissue from malignant and benign thyroid patients. The study, taken as a whole, reports: Within blood and tumor, benign nodules reportedly had significantly lower TCR beta diversity than malignant thyroid tumors did.

This clone was counted between two and nine times. Its matching antigen is unknown. Patients were all untreated before their thyroid surgery. Authors' processing steps: It was from CDR3 differences across clinicopathological groups that a distant-metastasis classifier for papillary thyroid cancer was built. TCRdb re-processed the PCR reads through MiXCR. The V and J calls, along with clone size, are taken from TCRdb and not from the paper's own processing. The profile shows approximately 21,000 clones, around 17% of them singletons. Sequencing was carried out using blood. The TCR was taken from a male donor with papillary thyroid cancer or a benign thyroid nodule (not recorded which). Some clones in this sample may be carry-over from other donors' samples.

This CDR3 is CASSGPYVDTEAFF. The CDR3, as DNA: TGTGCCAGCAGTGGACCATACGTGGACACTGAAGCTTTCTTT. J is TRBJ1-1 and V is TRBV12-3 or TRBV12-4; D gene unclear. V lost 5 bases to trimming and J lost 3 bases, with 13 bases between them. The CDR3 is 14 amino acids.